Presented here are 30 T cell receptor beta chains from one specimen sequenced in a study of low-dose radiotherapy and immunotherapy resistance in tumors. Alpha- and beta-chain coverage of first-strand cDNA came from TRAV- and TRBV-specific primers. The PCR that amplified TCRs ran for 20 cycles, relying on a constant-region primer and a V-primer adapter. Each CDR3 protein is one row after TCRdb ran MiXCR on the reads. The data contain 80,000 or so distinct CDR3 sequences, around 17% of them singletons. This sample's time point: after trial treatment. Treatment defined: LDRT plus nivolumab, ipilimumab, low-dose cyclophosphamide and aspirin (RACIN trial). This material consisted of PBMCs, taken after low-dose radiotherapy plus immunotherapy. These receptors all stem from a male donor with prostate cancer.

This clonotype was observed at least ten times. The rearrangement joins TRBV29-1 to TRBJ2-5, with a possible D match to TRBD1 (6 bases). The CDR3 totals 18 residues. V lost 6 bases, J lost 1 base, and 27 bases lay in between. The germline V gene has CDR1 SQVTM and CDR2 ANQGSEA. The CDR3 nucleotides are TGCAGCGTCAAGTTTTTAAACAGGGCCGTACTAGGCCAAGAGACCCAGTACTTC. This gives the protein CSVKFLNRAVLGQETQYF.

This clonotype was counted many times. J is TRBJ2-2 and V is TRBV6-5, with a weak D call TRBD1 (5 bases). Trimming left V 3 bases short and J 6 bases short, with 20 bases between. Per germline, CDR1 MNHEY and CDR2 SVGAGI. The CDR3 loop spans 17 amino acids. The CDR3 sequence: CASSYGRGGFDAGELFF. CDR3 DNA: TGTGCCAGCAGTTATGGAAGGGGTGGGTTCGATGCCGGGGAGCTGTTTTTT.

This clonotype was detected many times. This chain links TRBV5-1 with TRBJ2-5; 9 nucleotides agree with TRBD2. Germline V gene data show CDR1 as SGHRS and CDR2 as YFSETQ. J gave up 5 bases and V 5 bases, and 13 bases lay outside the gene matches. This CDR3 contains 16 residues. Here the CDR3 reads CASSWGVAGEGETQYF. The CDR3 nucleotides read TGCGCCAGCAGTTGGGGGGTAGCGGGAGAAGGGGAGACCCAGTACTTC.

This clonotype was seen many times. Compared with germline, one end of the junction differs, possibly owing to a read error. The chain joins TRBV27 to TRBJ2-5, with D perhaps matching TRBD1 (6 bases). There are 15 residues in the CDR3. From germline, CDR1 is MNHEY and CDR2 SMNVEV (reference sequence). The CDR3 DNA is TGTGCCAGCAGCTTATTCGGACAGCCGCAAGAGACCCAGTACTTC. It yields the protein CASSLFGQPQETQYF.

The V call is TRBV10-3, the J call TRBJ2-2; the match to TRBD2 covers 16 bases. Germline V gene lookup returns CDR1 ENHRY and CDR2 SYGVKD. CDR3 length equals 18 residues. With 8 bases clipped from V and 4 bases from J, the junction kept 10 bases outside the gene matches. The CDR3 spells CAIGGGTSGRATTGELFF. The CDR3 DNA reads TGTGCCATCGGCGGCGGGACTAGCGGGAGGGCCACCACCGGGGAGCTGTTTTTT.

This clonotype was counted many times. This chain links TRBV29-1 with TRBJ1-5; TRBD1 might be the D (5 bases). This CDR3 has 12 residues. Trimming pared 6 bases from V and 4 bases from J, leaving 10 bases between. Germline-derived CDR1 and CDR2 are SQVTM and ANQGSEA. In nucleotides, the CDR3 is TGCAGCGTACGTCAGGGTAATCAGCCCCAGCATTTT. Residues: CSVRQGNQPQHF.

This clonotype showed up many times. The V and J genes are TRBV28 and TRBJ2-5; TRBD2 is a possible D gene (5 bases). Germline lookup yields CDR1 MDHEN and CDR2 SYDVKM. The CDR3 is 14 residues long. The V end was cut by 4 bases, the J end by 2 bases, with 11 bases between. CDR3 sequence (DNA): TGTGCCAGCAGTTCCCGGAGGTTTCAAGAGACCCAGTACTTC. Its translation is CASSSRRFQETQYF.

This clonotype was seen at least ten times. V gene TRBV4-1 combines with J gene TRBJ2-3, with 13 bases identical to TRBD2. The CDR3 runs 15 residues. V lost 4 bases, J lost 4 bases, and 2 bases stayed unmatched. CDR1 MGHRA and CDR2 YSYEKL come from the germline V gene. As DNA, the CDR3 is TGCGCCAGCAGCCTACTAGCGGGAGGGTCAGATACGCAGTATTTT. It is translated as CASSLLAGGSDTQYF.

The table lists this clonotype with many counts. The chain has TRBV20-1 and TRBJ2-7; 9 positions match TRBD2. Germline V gene lookup returns CDR1 DFQATT and CDR2 SNEGSKA (reference sequence). Trimming at V came to 0 bases and at J to 6 bases, leaving 6 bases not matched to a gene. This CDR3 has 14 residues. In nucleotides, the CDR3 is TGCAGTGCTAGAGATGGGGGACTAGCACGCGAGCAGTACTTC. Translating gives CSARDGGLAREQYF.

Ten or more counts support this clonotype. V and J are TRBV7-2 and TRBJ2-5, with 9 bases fitting TRBD1. The V and J ends lost 5 bases and 4 bases, in that order; junction bases with no gene match: 14. There are 17 residues in the CDR3. Per the germline V gene, CDR1 is SGHTA and CDR2 is FQGNSA. CDR3 in DNA: TGTGCCAGCAGCCCGAGAGTGGGACAGGGAGTGGTAGAGACCCAGTACTTC. Its translation: CASSPRVGQGVVETQYF.

This clonotype was observed at least ten times. J is TRBJ2-7 and V is TRBV20-1; 7 nucleotides align to TRBD2. Germline V gene lookup returns CDR1 DFQATT and CDR2 SNEGSKA (reference sequence). This CDR3 comprises 15 residues. V lost 1 base to trimming and J lost 3 bases; unmatched junction nucleotides: 9. The DNA for the CDR3 is TGCAGTGCTAGAGTTACAGGACTAGGGAGCTACGAGCAGTACTTC. It translates to CSARVTGLGSYEQYF.

About this clonotype: One base separates it from a far larger clone, so it is likely a read error. The V and J genes are TRBV11-2 and TRBJ2-7; no firm D call. The germline V gene has CDR1 SGHAT and CDR2 FQNNGV. Trimming cost V 3 bases and J 2 bases, with 11 bases left between them. The CDR3 covers 14 residues. The CDR3 region is CASSFDSGTYEQYF. CDR3 coding DNA: TGTGCCAGCAGCTTCGACTCCGGAACCTACGAGCAGTACTTC.

A few counts support this clonotype. The chain couples TRBV18 to TRBJ1-2; D is ambiguous. Per the germline V gene, CDR1 is KGHSH and CDR2 is LQKENI. Between the trimmed V and J ends, which lost 0 bases and 6 bases, there was a span of 14 bases. The CDR3 is made up of 15 amino acids. CDR3 nucleotides: TGTGCCAGCTCACCACCCCCCGTCCGCTCCGATGGCTACACCTTC. Translated, it gives CASSPPPVRSDGYTF.

The sample holds many counts of this clonotype. The chain links TRBV12-3 or TRBV12-4 to TRBJ2-1; 11 bases align to TRBD2. This CDR3 comprises 17 residues. Trimming cost V 8 bases and J 9 bases; bases outside gene matches: 18. The CDR3 is CASGGGGLAGGYREQFF. As DNA, the CDR3 is TGTGCCAGCGGTGGGGGTGGGCTAGCGGGAGGATATCGTGAGCAGTTCTTC.

On this clonotype itself: The DNA is omitted, as the CDR3 cannot be located on it reliably, and the CDR3 follows TCRdb's listing. The chain links TRBV4-1 to TRBJ2-2; TRBD2 is the table's D call and was not checked against the DNA. Both ends counted, the CDR3 spans 18 residues. Germline V lookup: CDR1 MGHRA, CDR2 YSYEKL. CDR3 amino acids: CASSRGGLAANTGELFFF.

A single count supports this clonotype. The V and J genes are TRBV7-8 and TRBJ2-1; 14 nucleotides match TRBD2. This CDR3 spans 17 amino acids. Germline V gene lookup returns CDR1 SGHVS and CDR2 FQNEAQ. V gave up 4 bases and J gave up 5 bases; unmatched junction bases: 7. The CDR3 nucleotides are TGTGCCAGCAGCTCGGGACTAGCGGGAGTAAACGACAATGAGCAGTTCTTC. Translated: CASSSGLAGVNDNEQFF.

This clonotype was seen many times. The chain links TRBV7-2 to TRBJ2-2; D perhaps matches TRBD2 (5 bases). In germline, CDR1 is SGHTA, CDR2 FQGNSA. The CDR3 is 15 amino acids. V gave up 3 bases and J gave up 5 bases, with 13 bases separating them. The DNA for the CDR3 is TGTGCCAGCAGCTTTGCCACCCGGGGTACCGGGGAGCTGTTTTTT. This encodes CASSFATRGTGELFF.

This clonotype turned up a few times. The chain employs TRBV28 and TRBJ2-5, with 8 nucleotides matching TRBD1. Germline V lookup: CDR1 MDHEN, CDR2 SYDVKM. There are 13 residues in the CDR3. Trimming cost V 6 bases and J 9 bases; bases outside gene matches: 9. This chain's CDR3 is CASSLVDREAQYF. The DNA of the CDR3 is TGTGCCAGCAGCCTTGTGGACAGGGAGGCCCAGTACTTC.

In its sample, this clonotype was seen many times. The gene calls are TRBV19 and TRBJ2-5; 7 nucleotides match TRBD1. The CDR3 totals 13 residues. With 5 bases clipped from V and 5 bases from J, the junction kept 5 bases outside the gene matches. CDR1 and CDR2 from the germline V gene are LNHDA and SQIVND (reference sequence). CDR3 sequence (DNA): TGTGCCAGTAGTCGACAGGGACGGGAGACCCAGTACTTC. Protein sequence: CASSRQGRETQYF.

This clonotype has at least ten counts. The V call is TRBV5-3, the J call TRBJ2-2; D gene ambiguous. TRBV5-3 counts as an open reading frame of uncertain function. Trimming stripped 8 bases from V and 5 bases from J, with 10 bases between. CDR3 length: 12 amino acids. CDR3 sequence reads: CASSLATGELFF. CDR3 DNA: TGTGCCAGCAGCCTCGCGACCGGGGAGCTGTTTTTT.

This clonotype was seen a few times. The rearrangement joins TRBV5-8 to TRBJ2-5; D tentatively fits TRBD1 or TRBD2 (5 bases each). This CDR3 is built from 15 residues. The V and J ends lost 2 bases and 2 bases respectively, with 13 bases between them. Germline V lookup: CDR1 SGHTS, CDR2 YDEGEE. The CDR3 region has the DNA TGTGCCAGCAGCTTACGCCGGGACCGACAAGAGACCCAGTACTTC. Protein product: CASSLRRDRQETQYF. The variable domain in full, with the rest retrieved from reference TRBV5-8 and TRBJ2-5, is EAGVTQSPTHLIKTRGQQATLRCSPISGHTSVYWYQQALGLGLQFLLWYDEGEERNRGNFPPRFSGRQFPNYSSELNVNALELEDSALYLCASSLRRDRQETQYFGPGTRLLVL.

This clonotype has ten or more counts. The rearrangement joins TRBV2 to TRBJ1-5, with D possibly TRBD1 on 6 matching bases. Germline V gene data show CDR1 as SNHLY and CDR2 as FYNNEI. V lost 2 bases to trimming and J lost 1 base, with 12 bases between them. This CDR3 has 16 amino acids. The CDR3 here is CASSENGRGSNQPQHF. The CDR3 DNA follows: TGTGCCAGCAGTGAAAACGGCAGGGGAAGCAATCAGCCCCAGCATTTT.

Remarks on this clonotype: It is likely a read error: a sequence one base away is far more abundant. V and J are TRBV7-6 and TRBJ2-5; D possibly matches TRBD1 or TRBD2 (5 bases each). This CDR3 is built from 15 residues. Trimming left V 5 bases short and J 11 bases short, with 24 bases between. In germline, CDR1 is SGHVS, CDR2 FNYEAQ. The CDR3 is CASSLERGSYNEQYF. The CDR3 DNA sequence: TGTGCCAGCAGCCTAGAACGGGGCTCCTACAATGAGCAGTACTTC.

This clonotype was counted once. The J gene is TRBJ2-3, the V gene TRBV5-1; perhaps TRBD2 as D (5 bases). V was clipped by 4 bases and J by 4 bases, with 10 bases between them. CDR3 length equals 13 residues. Germline CDR1 SGHRS, CDR2 YFSETQ. The CDR3 here is CASSRGGPDTQYF. CDR3 sequence (DNA): TGCGCCAGCAGCCGAGGCGGGCCAGATACGCAGTATTTT.

This clonotype was seen ten or more times. The genes are TRBV28 and TRBJ2-2; D gene ambiguous. Between the trimmed V and J ends, which lost 2 bases and 6 bases, there was a span of 7 bases. Germline V lookup: CDR1 MDHEN, CDR2 SYDVKM. The CDR3 is 13 residues long. DNA for the CDR3: TGTGCCAGCAGTTTAGAGCTCTCCGGGGAGCTGTTTTTT. It translates to CASSLELSGELFF.

This clonotype has at least ten counts. The J gene is TRBJ2-7, the V gene TRBV7-2; 8 positions match TRBD2. The CDR3 sequence is 14 residues long. Trimming took 4 bases from V and 3 from J; bases not matched to a gene: 5. Germline CDR1 SGHTA, CDR2 FQGNSA. The CDR3 sequence: CASSSGLGGYEQYF. The CDR3 DNA is TGTGCCAGCAGCTCGGGACTAGGGGGCTACGAGCAGTACTTC.

This clonotype was detected ten times or more. The chain recombines TRBV10-3 with TRBJ2-5; 15 positions match TRBD2. The CDR3 totals 15 residues. With V trimmed by 4 bases and J by 4 bases, 1 base remained unmatched. Per the germline V gene, CDR1 is ENHRY and CDR2 is SYGVKD. CDR3 region: CAISGGLAGGETQYF. The CDR3 DNA sequence: TGTGCCATCAGTGGGGGACTAGCGGGAGGAGAGACCCAGTACTTC.

Ten or more counts support this clonotype. This chain connects TRBV20-1 to TRBJ1-3; TRBD1 matches at 7 bases. V shed 0 bases and J 2 bases; nucleotides not matched to a gene: 1. Germline CDR1 is DFQATT and CDR2 is SNEGSKA (reference sequence). This CDR3 is 14 amino acids long. For the CDR3, the DNA is TGCAGTGCTAGAGAGGGGACAGCTGGAAACACCATATATTTT. It translates to CSAREGTAGNTIYF.

This clonotype was counted at least ten times. The V call is TRBV28, the J call TRBJ1-2; D is possibly TRBD1 (6 bases). Between the trimmed V and J ends, which lost 6 bases and 4 bases, there was a span of 21 bases. Germline values: CDR1 MDHEN, CDR2 SYDVKM. The length of the CDR3 is 16 residues. The CDR3 nucleotides are TGTGCCAGCAGCTCACGATCCGGGACAAAACCCTATGGCTACACCTTC. This gives the protein CASSSRSGTKPYGYTF.

This clonotype was counted only a few times. The V and J genes are TRBV27 and TRBJ1-3; 8 bases fit TRBD1. Per the germline V gene, CDR1 is MNHEY and CDR2 is SMNVEV (reference sequence). The length of the CDR3 is 15 residues. V was pared by 1 base and J by 9 bases, with 8 bases of the junction left unmatched. The CDR3 region has the DNA TGTGCCAGCAGTTTATATGGACAGGGTAGAGGCACCATATATTTT. Translation gives CASSLYGQGRGTIYF.